This T cell receptor beta chain was recorded in a study of cytomegalovirus exposure and HLA in healthy donors. The study, taken as a whole, reports: Versus the approximately 700-donor mean, an Asian-associated ancestry cluster reportedly showed fewer N-insertions in a later analysis. The dataset shows that most TCR sequences were rare, while some public TCRs occurred in many donors. TCR beta sequences reportedly predicted the HLA-A and HLA-B alleles of most subjects accurately.

Concerning this clone itself: Its antigen is currently unknown.

Germline V gives CDR1 MDHEN, CDR2 SYDVKM. Trimming at V came to 2 bases and at J to 2 bases, leaving 1 base not matched to a gene. This CDR3 is 14 amino acids long. The PCR made use of 60 Vbeta and 13 Jbeta primers. Sequencing used immunoSEQ multiplex PCR; TCRdb keeps in-frame clones, though not all of them. The sample contains 110,000 to 150,000 clones, roughly 71% of which appear only once. The chain uses TRBV28 and TRBJ2-5; TRBD1 agrees at 8 bases. The sequenced sample was PBMCs. This clonotype originated in a man aged 25 to 40 in good health and CMV-seronegative. The CDR3 protein is CASSLRTGQETQYF. The CDR3 DNA reads TGTGCCAGCAGTTTAAGGACAGGGCAAGAGACCCAGTACTTC.